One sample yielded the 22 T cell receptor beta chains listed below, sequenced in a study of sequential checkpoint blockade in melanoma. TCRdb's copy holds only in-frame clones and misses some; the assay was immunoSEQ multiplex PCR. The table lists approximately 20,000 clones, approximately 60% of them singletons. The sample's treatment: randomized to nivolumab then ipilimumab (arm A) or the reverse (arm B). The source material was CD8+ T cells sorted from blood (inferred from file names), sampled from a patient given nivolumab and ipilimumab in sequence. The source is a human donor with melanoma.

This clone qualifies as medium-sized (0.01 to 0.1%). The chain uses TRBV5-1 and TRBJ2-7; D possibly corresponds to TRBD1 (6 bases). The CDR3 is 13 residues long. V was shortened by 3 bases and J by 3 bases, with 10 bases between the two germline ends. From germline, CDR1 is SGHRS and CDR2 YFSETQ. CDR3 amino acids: CASSSGHIYEQYF. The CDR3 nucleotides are TGCGCCAGCAGCTCGGGACATATCTACGAGCAGTACTTC.

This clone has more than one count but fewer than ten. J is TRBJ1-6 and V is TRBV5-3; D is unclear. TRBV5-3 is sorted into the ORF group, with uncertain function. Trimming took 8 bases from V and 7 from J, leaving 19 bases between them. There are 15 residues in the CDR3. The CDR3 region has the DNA TGTGCCAGCAGACACCGGGGAGCAGCCAATTCACCCCTCCACTTT. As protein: CASRHRGAANSPLHF.

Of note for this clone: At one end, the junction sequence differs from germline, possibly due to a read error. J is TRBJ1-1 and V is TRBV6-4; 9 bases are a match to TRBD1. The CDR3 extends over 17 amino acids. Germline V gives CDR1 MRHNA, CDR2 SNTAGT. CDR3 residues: CASSYSTGGGRNTEAFF. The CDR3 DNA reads TGTGCCAGCAGTTACTCGACAGGGGGGGGAAGAAACACTGAAGCTTTCTTT.

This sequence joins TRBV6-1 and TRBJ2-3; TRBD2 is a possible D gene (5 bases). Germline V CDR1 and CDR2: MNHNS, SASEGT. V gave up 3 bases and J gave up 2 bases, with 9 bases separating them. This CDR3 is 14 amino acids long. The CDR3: CASSEGVFTDTQYF. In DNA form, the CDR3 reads TGTGCCAGCAGTGAGGGAGTTTTCACAGATACGCAGTATTTT.

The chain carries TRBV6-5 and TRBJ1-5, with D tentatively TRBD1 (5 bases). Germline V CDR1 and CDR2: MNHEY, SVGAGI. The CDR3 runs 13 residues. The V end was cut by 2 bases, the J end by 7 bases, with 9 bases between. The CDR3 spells CASSYGGNQPQHF. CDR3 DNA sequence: TGTGCCAGCAGTTACGGGGGGAACCAGCCCCAGCATTTT.

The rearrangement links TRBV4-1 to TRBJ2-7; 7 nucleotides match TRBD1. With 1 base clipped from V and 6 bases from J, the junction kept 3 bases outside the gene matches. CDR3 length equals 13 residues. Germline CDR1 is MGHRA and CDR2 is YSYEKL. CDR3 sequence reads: CASSQGQGTEQYF. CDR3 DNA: TGCGCCAGCAGCCAAGGACAGGGTACCGAGCAGTACTTC.

CDR3 nucleotide sequence: TGTGCCAGCAGCTTCCAGGGGGCGGGCGAGCAGTTCTTC. This translates into CASSFQGAGEQFF. The chain carries TRBV5-4 and TRBJ2-1; 8 bases agree with TRBD1. CDR1 SGHNT and CDR2 YYREEE come from the germline V gene (reference sequence). The V and J ends lost 2 bases and 10 bases, in that order; junction bases with no gene match: 5. This CDR3 comprises 13 residues.

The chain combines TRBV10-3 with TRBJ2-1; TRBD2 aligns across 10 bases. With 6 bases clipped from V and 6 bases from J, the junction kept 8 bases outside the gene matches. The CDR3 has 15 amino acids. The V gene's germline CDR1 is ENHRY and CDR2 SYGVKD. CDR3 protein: CAIRQAAGGPNEQFF. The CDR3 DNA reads TGTGCCATCAGACAAGCAGCGGGGGGGCCCAATGAGCAGTTCTTC.

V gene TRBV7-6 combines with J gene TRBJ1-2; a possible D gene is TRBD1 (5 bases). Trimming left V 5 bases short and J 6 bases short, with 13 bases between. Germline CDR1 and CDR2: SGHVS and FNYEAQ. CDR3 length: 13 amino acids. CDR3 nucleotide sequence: TGTGCCAGCAGCCCGAACCCAGGGAATGGCTACACCTTC. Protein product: CASSPNPGNGYTF.

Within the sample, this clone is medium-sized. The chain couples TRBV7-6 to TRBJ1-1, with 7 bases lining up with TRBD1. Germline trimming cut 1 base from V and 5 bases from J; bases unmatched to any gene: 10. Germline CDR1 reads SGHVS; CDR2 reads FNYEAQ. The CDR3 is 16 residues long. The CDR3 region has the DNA TGTGCCAGCAGCTTAGAGGCAGGCCAGGGGGTTACTGAAGCTTTCTTT. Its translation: CASSLEAGQGVTEAFF.

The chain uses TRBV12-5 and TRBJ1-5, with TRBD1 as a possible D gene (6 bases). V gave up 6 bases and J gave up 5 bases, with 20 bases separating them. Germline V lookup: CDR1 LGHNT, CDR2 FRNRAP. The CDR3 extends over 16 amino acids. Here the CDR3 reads CASGPQDSLGYQPQHF. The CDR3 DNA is TGTGCTAGTGGCCCCCAGGACAGTCTTGGGTATCAGCCCCAGCATTTT.

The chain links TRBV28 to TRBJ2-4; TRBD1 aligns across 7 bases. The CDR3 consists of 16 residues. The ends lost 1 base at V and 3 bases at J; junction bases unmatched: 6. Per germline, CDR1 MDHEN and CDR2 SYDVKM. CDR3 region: CASSLSAGGIKNIQYF. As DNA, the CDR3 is TGTGCCAGCAGTTTATCAGCAGGGGGAATCAAAAACATTCAGTACTTC. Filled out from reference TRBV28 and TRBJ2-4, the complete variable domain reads DVKVTQSSRYLVKRTGEKVFLECVQDMDHENMFWYRQDPGLGLRLIYFSYDVKMKEKGDIPEGYSVSREKKERFSLILESASTNQTSMYLCASSLSAGGIKNIQYFGAGTRLSVL.

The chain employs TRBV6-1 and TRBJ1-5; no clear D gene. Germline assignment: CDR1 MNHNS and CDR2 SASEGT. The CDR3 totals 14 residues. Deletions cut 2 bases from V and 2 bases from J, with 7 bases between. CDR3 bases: TGTGCCAGCAGTGAAATGGTAGGCAATCAGCCCCAGCATTTT. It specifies CASSEMVGNQPQHF.

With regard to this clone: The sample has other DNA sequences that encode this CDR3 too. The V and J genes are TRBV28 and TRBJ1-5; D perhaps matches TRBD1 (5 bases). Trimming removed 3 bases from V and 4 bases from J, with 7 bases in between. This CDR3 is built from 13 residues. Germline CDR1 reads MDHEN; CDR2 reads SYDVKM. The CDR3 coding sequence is TGTGCCAGCAGTTTCGGGGGAAATCAGCCCCAGCATTTT. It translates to CASSFGGNQPQHF.

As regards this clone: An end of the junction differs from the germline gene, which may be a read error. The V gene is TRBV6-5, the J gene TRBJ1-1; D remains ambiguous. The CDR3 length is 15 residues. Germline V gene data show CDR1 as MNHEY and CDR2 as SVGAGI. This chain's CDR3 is CASSDSSQEGTEAFF. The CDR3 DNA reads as TGTGCCAGCAGTGACTCTAGCCAAGAAGGCACTGAAGCTTTCTTT.

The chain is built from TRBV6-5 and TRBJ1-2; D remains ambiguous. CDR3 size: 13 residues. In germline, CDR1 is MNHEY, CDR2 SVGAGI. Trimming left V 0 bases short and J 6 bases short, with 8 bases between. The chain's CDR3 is CASSYSERDGYTF. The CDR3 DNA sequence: TGTGCCAGCAGTTACTCGGAGAGGGATGGCTACACCTTC.

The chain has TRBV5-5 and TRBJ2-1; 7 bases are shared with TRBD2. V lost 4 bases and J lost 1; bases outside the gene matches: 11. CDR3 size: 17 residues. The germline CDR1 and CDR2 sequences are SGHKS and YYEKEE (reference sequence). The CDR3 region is CASSPGLVGRSYNEQFF. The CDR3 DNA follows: TGTGCCAGCAGCCCAGGACTAGTCGGTCGGTCCTACAATGAGCAGTTCTTC.

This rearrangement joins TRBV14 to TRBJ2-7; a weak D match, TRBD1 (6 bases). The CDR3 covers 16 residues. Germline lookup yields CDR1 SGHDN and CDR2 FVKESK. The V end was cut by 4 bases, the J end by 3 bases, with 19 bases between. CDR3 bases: TGTGCCAGCAGCCGCACCGGGACACCTTTCCTCTACGAGCAGTACTTC. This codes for CASSRTGTPFLYEQYF.

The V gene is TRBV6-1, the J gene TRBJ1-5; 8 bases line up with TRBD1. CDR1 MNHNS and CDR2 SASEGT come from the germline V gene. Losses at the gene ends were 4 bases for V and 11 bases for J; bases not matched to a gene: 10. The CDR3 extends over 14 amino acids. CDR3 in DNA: TGTGCCAGCAGTGCTGGGACAGGCGGCTGGGCCCAGCATTTT. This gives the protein CASSAGTGGWAQHF.

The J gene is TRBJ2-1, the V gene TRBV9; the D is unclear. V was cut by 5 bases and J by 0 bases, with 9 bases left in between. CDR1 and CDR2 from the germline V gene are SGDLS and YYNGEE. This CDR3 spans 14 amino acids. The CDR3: CASSPPSSYNEQFF. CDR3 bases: TGTGCCAGCAGTCCCCCTAGCTCCTACAATGAGCAGTTCTTC.

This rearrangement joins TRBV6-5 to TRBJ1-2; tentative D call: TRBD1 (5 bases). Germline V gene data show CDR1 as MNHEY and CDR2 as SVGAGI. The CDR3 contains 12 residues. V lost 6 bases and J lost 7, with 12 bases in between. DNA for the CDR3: TGTGCCAGCAGCGATAGCGGGACTGGCTACACCTTC. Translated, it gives CASSDSGTGYTF.

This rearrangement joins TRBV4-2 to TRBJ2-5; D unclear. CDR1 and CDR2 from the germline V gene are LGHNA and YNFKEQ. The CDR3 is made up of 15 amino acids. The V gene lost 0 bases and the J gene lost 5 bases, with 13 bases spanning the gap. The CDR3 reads CASSQDRALGETQYF. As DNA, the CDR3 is TGTGCCAGCAGCCAAGATCGAGCCCTCGGGGAGACCCAGTACTTC.